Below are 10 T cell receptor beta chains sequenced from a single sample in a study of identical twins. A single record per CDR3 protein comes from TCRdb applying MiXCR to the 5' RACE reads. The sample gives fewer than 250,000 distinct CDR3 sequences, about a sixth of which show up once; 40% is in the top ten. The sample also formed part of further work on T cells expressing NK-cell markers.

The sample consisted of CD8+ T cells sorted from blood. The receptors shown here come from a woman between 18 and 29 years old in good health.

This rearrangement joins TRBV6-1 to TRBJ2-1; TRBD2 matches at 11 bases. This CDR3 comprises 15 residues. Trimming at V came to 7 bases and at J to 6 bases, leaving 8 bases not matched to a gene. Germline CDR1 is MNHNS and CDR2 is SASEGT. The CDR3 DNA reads TGTGCCAGCACCTTAGCGGGGGGGACAACCAATGAGCAGTTCTTC. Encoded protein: CASTLAGGTTNEQFF.

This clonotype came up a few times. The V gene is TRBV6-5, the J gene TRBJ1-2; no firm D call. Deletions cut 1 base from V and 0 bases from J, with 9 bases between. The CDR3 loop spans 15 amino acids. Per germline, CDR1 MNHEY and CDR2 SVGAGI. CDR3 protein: CASSYYPETNYGYTF. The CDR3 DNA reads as TGTGCCAGCAGTTACTATCCGGAAACTAACTATGGCTACACCTTC.

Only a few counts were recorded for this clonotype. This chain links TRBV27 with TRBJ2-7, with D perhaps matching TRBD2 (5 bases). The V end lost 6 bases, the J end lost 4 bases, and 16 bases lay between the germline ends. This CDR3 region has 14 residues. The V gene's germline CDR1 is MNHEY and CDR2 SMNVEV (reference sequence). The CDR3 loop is CASRFQGRVYEQYF. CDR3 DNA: TGTGCCAGCAGATTTCAAGGGAGAGTTTACGAGCAGTACTTC.

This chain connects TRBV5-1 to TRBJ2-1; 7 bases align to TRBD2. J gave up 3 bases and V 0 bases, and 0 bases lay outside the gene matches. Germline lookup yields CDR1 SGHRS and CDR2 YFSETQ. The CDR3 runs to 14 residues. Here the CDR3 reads CASSLGEGYNEQFF. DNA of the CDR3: TGCGCCAGCAGCTTGGGGGAGGGCTACAATGAGCAGTTCTTC.

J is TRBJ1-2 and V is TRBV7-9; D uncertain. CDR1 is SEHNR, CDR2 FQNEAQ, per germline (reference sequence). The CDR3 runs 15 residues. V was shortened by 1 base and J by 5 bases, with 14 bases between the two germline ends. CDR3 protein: CASSLGANLGYGYTF. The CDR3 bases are TGTGCCAGCAGCTTAGGGGCTAACCTTGGGTATGGCTACACCTTC.

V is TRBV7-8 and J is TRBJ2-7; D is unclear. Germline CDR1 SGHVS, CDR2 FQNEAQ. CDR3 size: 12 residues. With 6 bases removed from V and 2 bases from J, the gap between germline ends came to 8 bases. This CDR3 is CASSRNTYEQYF. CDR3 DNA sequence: TGTGCCAGCAGTCGAAACACCTACGAGCAGTACTTC.

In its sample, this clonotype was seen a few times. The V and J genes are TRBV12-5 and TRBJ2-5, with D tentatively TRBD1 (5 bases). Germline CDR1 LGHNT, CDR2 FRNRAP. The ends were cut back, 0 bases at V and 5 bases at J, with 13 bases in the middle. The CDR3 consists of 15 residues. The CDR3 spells CASGLVEGVGETQYF. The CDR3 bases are TGTGCTAGTGGTTTGGTAGAAGGGGTGGGGGAGACCCAGTACTTC.

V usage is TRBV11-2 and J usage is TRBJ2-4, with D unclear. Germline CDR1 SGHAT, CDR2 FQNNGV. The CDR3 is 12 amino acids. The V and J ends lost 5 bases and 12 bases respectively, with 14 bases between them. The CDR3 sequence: CASSKGSFTQYF. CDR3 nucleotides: TGTGCCAGCAGCAAAGGTTCTTTTACTCAGTACTTC.

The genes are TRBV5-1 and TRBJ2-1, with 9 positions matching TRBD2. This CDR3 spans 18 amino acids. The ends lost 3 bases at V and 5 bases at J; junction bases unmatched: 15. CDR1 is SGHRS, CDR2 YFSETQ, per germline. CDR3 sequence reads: CASSSTPRLAALDNEQFF. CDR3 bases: TGCGCCAGCAGCTCGACCCCCCGACTAGCGGCATTGGACAATGAGCAGTTCTTC.

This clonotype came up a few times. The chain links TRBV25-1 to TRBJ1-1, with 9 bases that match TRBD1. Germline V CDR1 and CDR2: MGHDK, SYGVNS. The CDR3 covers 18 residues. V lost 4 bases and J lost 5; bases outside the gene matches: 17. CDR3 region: CASSGGTGTGIVGTEAFF. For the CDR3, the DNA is TGTGCCAGCAGTGGCGGGACCGGGACAGGGATCGTAGGGACTGAAGCTTTCTTT.